The 22 T cell receptor beta chains in this list originate from one sample, sequenced in a study of lymphopenia after photon versus proton radiotherapy. Method: immunoSEQ multiplex PCR; TCRdb's copy keeps in-frame clones and lacks some. The data show about 83,000 clones, around 82% seen once. The material was peripheral blood, obtained from a patient treated with proton-based radiotherapy. These receptors originate from a man aged 55 to 70 with pancreatic cancer.

This sequence joins TRBV27 and TRBJ2-7; D uncertain. The V end was cut by 2 bases, the J end by 0 bases, with 8 bases between. The CDR3 spans 14 residues. CDR1 and CDR2 (germline): MNHEY, SMNVEV (reference sequence). The CDR3 protein is CASSLSGDSYEQYF. The CDR3 region has the DNA TGTGCCAGCAGTTTAAGTGGTGACTCCTACGAGCAGTACTTC.

The gene calls are TRBV28 and TRBJ2-7; D is uncertain. Between the trimmed V and J ends, which lost 5 bases and 3 bases, there was a span of 20 bases. There are 16 residues in the CDR3. Germline V gene data show CDR1 as MDHEN and CDR2 as SYDVKM. CDR3 nucleotides: TGTGCCAGCAGTCCCTTATCCTCCGACGCTAACTACGAGCAGTACTTC. It is translated as CASSPLSSDANYEQYF.

The chain recombines TRBV19 with TRBJ2-4, with D unclear. The CDR3 is 14 residues long. Germline V CDR1 and CDR2: LNHDA, SQIVND (reference sequence). Trimming stripped 3 bases from V and 5 bases from J, with 11 bases between. The CDR3: CASSIGQYENIQYF. The CDR3 nucleotides are TGTGCCAGTAGTATTGGGCAGTATGAAAACATTCAGTACTTC.

The chain has TRBV5-1 and TRBJ2-1, with unresolved D. Trimming cost V 4 bases and J 6 bases, with 11 bases left between them. The length of the CDR3 is 13 residues. The germline V gene has CDR1 SGHRS and CDR2 YFSETQ. The CDR3 DNA sequence: TGCGCCAGCAGCATAGGAAATCGCAATGAGCAGTTCTTC. This encodes CASSIGNRNEQFF.

This clone was seen once. The CDR3, as DNA: TGTGCCAGCAGCTCGACCGCGAGTGGCGGACAAGAGACCCAGTACTTC. Encoded protein: CASSSTASGGQETQYF. This rearrangement joins TRBV5-5 to TRBJ2-5; D remains unclear. The CDR3 spans 16 residues. Germline V gives CDR1 SGHKS, CDR2 YYEKEE (reference sequence). V lost 3 bases and J lost 2, with 17 bases in between.

The chain couples TRBV6-5 to TRBJ2-7; D possibly corresponds to TRBD2 (7 bases). Germline CDR1 reads MNHEY; CDR2 reads SVGAGI. The CDR3 runs 14 residues. Trimming removed 8 bases at V and 6 bases at J, with 20 bases between. The CDR3 bases are TGTGCCAGCTTCAGCGGGACAAGGAGGCTCGAGCAGTACTTC. Amino acid sequence: CASFSGTRRLEQYF.

V gene TRBV6-1 combines with J gene TRBJ2-7, with D possibly matching TRBD2 (6 bases). The germline V gene has CDR1 MNHNS and CDR2 SASEGT. V dropped 7 bases and J dropped 0 bases, with 10 bases sitting between them. This CDR3 contains 13 residues. The CDR3 reads CASNRGSSYEQYF. The CDR3 nucleotides are TGTGCCAGCAATCGGGGGAGCTCCTACGAGCAGTACTTC.

On this clone itself: A much larger clone is a single base away; this may be a read error. The chain uses TRBV28 and TRBJ1-1; a weak D match, TRBD1 (6 bases). Germline V gives CDR1 MDHEN, CDR2 SYDVKM. V dropped 6 bases and J dropped 5 bases, with 13 bases sitting between them. CDR3 length: 13 residues. The CDR3 protein is CASSPTGRTEAFF. In DNA form, the CDR3 reads TGTGCCAGCAGCCCTACAGGGCGGACTGAAGCTTTCTTT.

The chain is built from TRBV2 and TRBJ2-6, with unresolved D. With 8 bases removed from V and 0 bases from J, the gap between germline ends came to 14 bases. Germline CDR1 SNHLY, CDR2 FYNNEI. CDR3 length: 16 residues. The CDR3 DNA is TGTGCCAGCGGGCAGCGACTTAACTCTGGGGCCAACGTCCTGACTTTC. This codes for CASGQRLNSGANVLTF.

This chain links TRBV28 with TRBJ2-3; 8 positions agree with TRBD2. The V and J ends lost 7 bases and 1 base, in that order; junction bases with no gene match: 7. Germline V gene lookup returns CDR1 MDHEN and CDR2 SYDVKM. The CDR3 length is 15 residues. The CDR3 DNA follows: TGTGCCAGCACGCTTTCGGGAGGGGGCACAGATACGCAGTATTTT. Its translation is CASTLSGGGTDTQYF.

Of note for this clone: Mismatch with germline at one junction end may stem from a read error. This chain uses TRBV7-2 with TRBJ2-4, with 12 bases aligning to TRBD2. Germline CDR1 SGHTA, CDR2 FQGNSA. The CDR3 is 15 residues long. For the CDR3, the DNA is TGTGCCAGCAGCCTAGCGGGAGGGATTAAAAACATTCAGTACTTC. It is translated as CASSLAGGIKNIQYF. Full variable domain (missing parts from reference TRBV7-2 and TRBJ2-4): GAGVSQSPSNKVTEKGKDVELRCDPISGHTALYWYRQSLGQGLEFLIYFQGNSAPDKSGLPSDRFSAERTGGSVSTLTIQRTQQEDSAVYLCASSLAGGIKNIQYFGAGTRLSVL.

This chain connects TRBV10-3 to TRBJ1-5, with TRBD1 as a possible D gene (5 bases). CDR3 size: 13 residues. The germline V gene encodes CDR1 ENHRY and CDR2 SYGVKD. V lost 6 bases to trimming and J lost 5 bases, with 11 bases between them. CDR3 DNA sequence: TGTGCCATCAGCGACAGTTCTTATCAGCCCCAGCATTTT. Protein sequence: CAISDSSYQPQHF.

The chain uses TRBV29-1 and TRBJ2-5; 8 bases fit TRBD1. V was pared by 6 bases and J by 4 bases, with 10 bases of the junction left unmatched. This CDR3 spans 14 amino acids. In germline, CDR1 is SQVTM, CDR2 ANQGSEA. CDR3 protein: CSVRTGTGTETQYF. In nucleotides, the CDR3 is TGCAGCGTGCGGACAGGGACTGGGACAGAGACCCAGTACTTC.

The table lists this clone with a count of one. This chain links TRBV6-5 with TRBJ2-7; no definite D call. The V and J ends lost 2 bases and 10 bases respectively, with 3 bases between them. This CDR3 has 9 amino acids. The germline gives CDR1 MNHEY, CDR2 SVGAGI. In nucleotides, the CDR3 is TGTGCCAGCAGTTACGGACAGTACTTC. Its translation: CASSYGQYF.

The V and J genes are TRBV19 and TRBJ2-1; 10 bases align to TRBD2. Germline-derived CDR1 and CDR2 are LNHDA and SQIVND (reference sequence). The CDR3 spans 15 residues. After removal of 4 bases from V and 4 bases from J, the junction contained 4 bases not matched to a gene. The CDR3 loop is CASSSTSGEYNEQFF. Written as DNA, the CDR3 is TGTGCCAGTAGTAGTACTAGCGGGGAGTACAATGAGCAGTTCTTC.

This chain links TRBV4-3 with TRBJ2-4; D not certain. V was pared by 3 bases and J by 9 bases, with 12 bases between. CDR1 and CDR2 (germline): LGHNA, YSLEER. CDR3 length equals 13 residues. CDR3 protein: CASSHATWGIQYF. In nucleotides, the CDR3 is TGCGCCAGCAGCCATGCCACGTGGGGCATTCAGTACTTC.

The gene calls are TRBV11-2 and TRBJ1-5; TRBD1 is a possible D gene (6 bases). Germline CDR1 SGHAT, CDR2 FQNNGV. The CDR3 runs to 15 residues. Trimming left V 5 bases short and J 4 bases short, with 15 bases between. The CDR3 sequence is CASSHPGTTNQPQHF. The CDR3, as DNA: TGTGCCAGCAGCCACCCCGGGACAACGAATCAGCCCCAGCATTTT. The entire variable domain, with the rest obtained from reference TRBV11-2 and TRBJ1-5, is as follows: EAGVAQSPRYKIIEKRQSVAFWCNPISGHATLYWYQQILGQGPKLLIQFQNNGVVDDSQLPKDRFSAERLKGVDSTLKIQPAKLEDSAVYLCASSHPGTTNQPQHFGDGTRLSIL.

The chain carries TRBV28 and TRBJ1-5, with D tentatively TRBD1 (5 bases). Germline V gives CDR1 MDHEN, CDR2 SYDVKM. CDR3 length: 16 residues. The V gene lost 4 bases and the J gene lost 7 bases, with 20 bases spanning the gap. The CDR3 reads CASSSSGTRGEQPQHF. The CDR3, as DNA: TGTGCCAGCAGTTCTAGCGGGACTCGGGGGGAACAGCCCCAGCATTTT. Variable domain in full (rest from reference TRBV28 and TRBJ1-5): DVKVTQSSRYLVKRTGEKVFLECVQDMDHENMFWYRQDPGLGLRLIYFSYDVKMKEKGDIPEGYSVSREKKERFSLILESASTNQTSMYLCASSSSGTRGEQPQHFGDGTRLSIL.

This clone was observed a handful of times. The rearrangement uses TRBV11-2 and TRBJ2-7; D is possibly TRBD1 or TRBD2 (5 bases each). CDR1 and CDR2 from the germline V gene are SGHAT and FQNNGV. The length of the CDR3 is 12 residues. V gave up 3 bases and J gave up 6 bases, with 9 bases separating them. The CDR3 protein is CASSLGRVEQYF. CDR3 nucleotides: TGTGCCAGCAGCTTGGGACGGGTCGAGCAGTACTTC.

This clone appeared a single time. This chain joins TRBV7-2 and TRBJ2-3; D unclear. Germline V CDR1 and CDR2: SGHTA, FQGNSA. The CDR3 is 14 residues long. V dropped 5 bases and J dropped 3 bases, with 12 bases sitting between them. The CDR3 DNA reads TGTGCCAGCAGCCATCCCCCCCTAACAGATACGCAGTATTTT. It specifies CASSHPPLTDTQYF. The entire variable domain, with the rest obtained from reference TRBV7-2 and TRBJ2-3, is as follows: GAGVSQSPSNKVTEKGKDVELRCDPISGHTALYWYRQSLGQGLEFLIYFQGNSAPDKSGLPSDRFSAERTGGSVSTLTIQRTQQEDSAVYLCASSHPPLTDTQYFGPGTRLTVL.

The CDR3: CASSPLDRGPYNEQFF. CDR3 bases: TGTGCCAGCTCACCCTTGGACAGGGGGCCTTACAATGAGCAGTTCTTC. This chain connects TRBV18 to TRBJ2-1; 11 nucleotides match TRBD1. The CDR3 sequence is 16 residues long. In germline, CDR1 is KGHSH, CDR2 LQKENI. Unmatched junction bases numbered 5, after V lost 3 bases and J lost 4 bases.

V gene TRBV29-1 combines with J gene TRBJ1-1; the D gene is possibly TRBD1 (5 bases). Germline V lookup: CDR1 SQVTM, CDR2 ANQGSEA. Trimming cost V 4 bases and J 3 bases, with 12 bases left between them. The CDR3 has 13 amino acids. Here the CDR3 reads CSVVREIDTEAFF. The CDR3, as DNA: TGCAGCGTTGTCAGGGAGATTGACACTGAAGCTTTCTTT.